The source of this T cell receptor (beta chain) is a study of human T cells and chemical hapten exposure. Overall study: Each patch test put 0.01% DPC on the upper back, and results were read at 6 days. Study-wide results and caveats: Alopecia in the donors means their immune response may deviate from healthy people's.

Trimming left V 0 bases short and J 7 bases short, with 13 bases between. This CDR3 is 14 amino acids long. Germline lookup yields CDR1 SGDLS and CDR2 YYNGEE. Time point in this sample: pre-sensitization, week 0. The sample's treatment: therapeutic diphenylcyclopropenone sensitization with weekly scalp DPC. TCRdb itself ran the RACE reads through MiXCR, one entry per CDR3 protein. The sample includes under 110,000 distinct CDR3 sequences, 12% seen only once; the top ten take around 1.5%. This clonotype was recorded a few times. Its antigen is still unknown. Sequenced here: whole blood, sampled in connection with sensitization to the hapten diphenylcyclopropenone (DPC). V gene TRBV9 combines with J gene TRBJ1-1, with a weak D call TRBD1 (6 bases). This clonotype originated in a woman between 45 and 65 years old with alopecia areata. Some clones in this sample may be carry-over from other donors' samples. For the CDR3, the DNA is TGTGCCAGCAGCGTAGGAACAGGGAGGATTGAAGCTTTCTTT. Its translation: CASSVGTGRIEAFF. Drawing the rest from reference TRBV9 and TRBJ1-1, the complete variable domain is DSGVTQTPKHLITATGQRVTLRCSPRSGDLSVYWYQQSLDQGLQFLIQYYNGEERAKGNILERFSAQQFPDLHSELNLSSLELGDSALYFCASSVGTGRIEAFFGQGTRLTVV.